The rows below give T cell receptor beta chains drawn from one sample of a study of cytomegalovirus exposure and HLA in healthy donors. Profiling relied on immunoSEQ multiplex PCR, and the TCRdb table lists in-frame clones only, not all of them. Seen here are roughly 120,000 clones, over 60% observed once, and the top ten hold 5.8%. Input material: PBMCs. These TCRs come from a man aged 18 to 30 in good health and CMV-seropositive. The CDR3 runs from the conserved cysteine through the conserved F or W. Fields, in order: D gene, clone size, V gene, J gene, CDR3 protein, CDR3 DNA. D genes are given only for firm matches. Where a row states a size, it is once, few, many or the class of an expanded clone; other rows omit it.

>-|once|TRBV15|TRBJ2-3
CATSRDRIRGSTDTQYF
TGTGCCACCAGCAGAGATCGGATAAGGGGAAGCACAGATACGCAGTATTTT
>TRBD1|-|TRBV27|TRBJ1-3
CASSSDREYGNTIYF
TGTGCCAGCAGTTCGGACAGGGAATATGGAAACACCATATATTTT
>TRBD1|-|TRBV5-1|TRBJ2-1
CASSKTGEYNEQFF
TGCGCCAGCAGCAAGACAGGGGAATACAATGAGCAGTTCTTC
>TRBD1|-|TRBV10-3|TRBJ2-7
CAISSRQGAPDEQYF
TGTGCCATCTCATCCCGACAGGGGGCGCCGGACGAGCAGTACTTC
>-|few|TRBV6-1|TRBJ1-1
CASSEAREGEKTEAFF
TGTGCCAGCAGTGAAGCGAGGGAGGGAGAGAAGACTGAAGCTTTCTTT
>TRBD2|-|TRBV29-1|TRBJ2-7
CSVEDLNTSGNLDF
TGCAGCGTTGAAGATCTTAATACTAGCGGGAATCTGGACTTC
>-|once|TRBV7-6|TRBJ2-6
CASTWSSGANGLTF
TGTGCCAGCACTTGGAGCTCTGGGGCCAACGGCCTGACTTTC
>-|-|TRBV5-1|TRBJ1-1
CASSGAQMNTEAFF
TGCGCCAGCAGCGGTGCACAGATGAACACTGAAGCTTTCTTT
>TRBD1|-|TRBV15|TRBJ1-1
CATSRDPGGNTEAFF
TGTGCCACCAGCAGAGATCCAGGGGGAAACACTGAAGCTTTCTTT
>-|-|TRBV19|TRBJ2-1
CASSIAGNEQFF
TGTGCCAGTAGTATAGCGGGTAATGAGCAGTTCTTC
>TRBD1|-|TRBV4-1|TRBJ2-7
CASSQGIQGGNEQYF
TGCGCCAGCAGCCAGGGGATACAGGGGGGCAACGAGCAGTACTTC
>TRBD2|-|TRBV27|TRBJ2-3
CASSPSGRTLLIQYF
TGTGCCAGCAGCCCGAGCGGGAGGACCCTTTTAATTCAGTATTTT
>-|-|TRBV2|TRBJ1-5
CASSSGSGGQPQHF
TGTGCCAGCAGCTCGGGCAGCGGTGGTCAGCCCCAGCATTTT
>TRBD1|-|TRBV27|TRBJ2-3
CASSYGQGTYTQYF
TGTGCCAGCAGTTATGGACAGGGGACGTATACGCAGTATTTT
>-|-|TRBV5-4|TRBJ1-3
CASADTGRYSGNTIYF
TGTGCCAGCGCAGATACAGGACGGTACTCTGGAAACACCATATATTTT
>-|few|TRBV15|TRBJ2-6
CATSRDRGSGANVLTF
TGTGCCACCAGCAGAGATCGGGGTTCTGGGGCCAACGTCCTGACTTTC
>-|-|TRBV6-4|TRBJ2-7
CASSVRGYSYEQYF
TGTGCCAGCAGTGTCAGGGGTTACTCCTACGAGCAGTACTTC
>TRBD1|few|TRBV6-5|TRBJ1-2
CASCTGVRDYGYTF
TGTGCCAGCTGCACAGGGGTACGGGACTATGGCTACACCTTC
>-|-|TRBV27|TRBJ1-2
CASRELTTNYGYTF
TGTGCCAGCAGAGAATTGACAACGAACTATGGCTACACCTTC
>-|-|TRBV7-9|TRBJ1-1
CASSPRDKTEAFF
TGTGCCAGCAGCCCCAGGGATAAGACTGAAGCTTTCTTT
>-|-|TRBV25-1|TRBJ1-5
CASSGGQYSNQPQHF
TGTGCCAGCAGTGGGGGCCAGTATAGCAATCAGCCCCAGCATTTT
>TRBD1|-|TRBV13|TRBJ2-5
CASSLMGQGRETQYF
TGTGCCAGCAGCTTAATGGGACAGGGAAGGGAGACCCAGTACTTC
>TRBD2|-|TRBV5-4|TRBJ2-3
CASSLVAGELTDTQYF
TGTGCCAGCAGCTTGGTAGCGGGAGAGTTAACAGATACGCAGTATTTT
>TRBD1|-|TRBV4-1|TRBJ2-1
CASSQDRVTGGLYNEQFF
TGCGCCAGCAGCCAAGATCGAGTGACAGGGGGCCTCTACAATGAGCAGTTCTTC